These 30 T cell receptor beta chains originate from one sample sequenced in a study of shared clonotypes between healthy human individuals. Clones were read by immunoSEQ multiplex PCR, and TCRdb kept only the in-frame ones, dropping some. The table records more than 2,000,000 clones, around nine tenths of them present only once. Sequencing was carried out using naive CD4+ T cells sorted from blood. Subset noted: CD45RA+ positively selected. These receptors all stem from a man aged 18 to 29 in good health.

The chain uses TRBV27 and TRBJ2-2; weak D call: TRBD1 (6 bases). Trimming took 1 base from V and 4 from J, leaving 16 bases between them. Germline CDR1 reads MNHEY; CDR2 reads SMNVEV (reference sequence). The CDR3 covers 17 residues. CDR3: CASSLLSQGSGTGELFF. In nucleotides, the CDR3 is TGTGCCAGCAGTTTATTGTCCCAGGGGTCGGGCACCGGGGAGCTGTTTTTT.

The gene calls are TRBV11-1 and TRBJ1-1; D call uncertain. Germline V gene data show CDR1 as SGHAT and CDR2 as FQDESV (reference sequence). Trimming stripped 1 base from V and 1 base from J, with 10 bases between. CDR3 length equals 15 residues. For the CDR3, the DNA is TGTGCCAGCAGCTTAGTGCCAGTCCCGAACACTGAAGCTTTCTTT. As protein: CASSLVPVPNTEAFF.

This clone was seen just once. The V and J genes are TRBV29-1 and TRBJ1-2; D gene unclear. The CDR3 consists of 12 residues. Trimming cost V 4 bases and J 1 base, with 7 bases left between them. The V gene's germline CDR1 is SQVTM and CDR2 ANQGSEA. The DNA of the CDR3 is TGCAGCGTTGTCGGCGGTAACTATGGCTACACCTTC. As protein: CSVVGGNYGYTF. Complete variable domain (other parts from reference TRBV29-1 and TRBJ1-2): SAVISQKPSRDICQRGTSLTIQCQVDSQVTMMFWYRQQPGQSLTLIATANQGSEATYESGFVIDKFPISRPNLTFSTLTVSNMSPEDSSIYLCSVVGGNYGYTFGSGTRLTVV.

V is TRBV30 and J is TRBJ1-1; 10 nucleotides align to TRBD1. CDR3 length: 16 amino acids. J was trimmed by 5 bases and V by 3 bases; bases with no gene match: 12. The germline V gene encodes CDR1 GTSNPN and CDR2 SVGIG (reference sequence). In DNA, the CDR3 is TGTGCCTGGAGGGTACGCGTGACAGGGGGCTTAACTGAAGCTTTCTTT. Protein product: CAWRVRVTGGLTEAFF.

This clone appeared a few times. The genes are TRBV7-8 and TRBJ1-5, with 7 bases fitting TRBD1. Per germline, CDR1 SGHVS and CDR2 FQNEAQ. V was clipped by 5 bases and J by 7 bases; unmatched bases: 2. This CDR3 spans 12 amino acids. The CDR3 loop is CASSQGEQPQHF. In nucleotides, the CDR3 is TGTGCCAGCAGCCAGGGGGAACAGCCCCAGCATTTT.

The chain joins TRBV7-2 to TRBJ2-5; D is perhaps TRBD2 (6 bases). Trimming shortened V by 2 bases and J by 4 bases, and 11 bases separated the two germline ends. Germline CDR1 SGHTA, CDR2 FQGNSA. CDR3 length equals 14 residues. The CDR3 DNA sequence: TGTGCCAGCAGCTTACAGACTAGGCGAGAGACCCAGTACTTC. Translating it yields CASSLQTRRETQYF.

This rearrangement joins TRBV6-5 to TRBJ2-7, with D maybe TRBD2 (7 bases). V was pared by 8 bases and J by 0 bases, with 17 bases between. Germline V gives CDR1 MNHEY, CDR2 SVGAGI. The CDR3 is 15 residues long. This chain's CDR3 is CASWGGAGSSYEQYF. CDR3 sequence (DNA): TGTGCCAGCTGGGGGGGCGCCGGGAGCTCCTACGAGCAGTACTTC.

The chain has TRBV30 and TRBJ1-2; possible D gene TRBD1, 5 bases. The V end lost 4 bases, the J end lost 4 bases, and 16 bases lay between the germline ends. CDR1 is GTSNPN and CDR2 is SVGIG in the germline V gene (reference sequence). The CDR3 consists of 14 residues. The CDR3 is CAWMRGSGPYGYTF. CDR3 bases: TGTGCCTGGATGCGGGGGTCCGGTCCCTATGGCTACACCTTC.

The chain carries TRBV6-5 and TRBJ1-6; D is uncertain. Germline V lookup: CDR1 MNHEY, CDR2 SVGAGI. The CDR3 extends over 15 amino acids. V was trimmed by 2 bases and J by 7 bases, leaving 12 bases between them. Here the CDR3 DNA reads TGTGCCAGCAGTTACGCCGGCCTTGGGAATTCACCCCTCCACTTT. It encodes CASSYAGLGNSPLHF.

The chain has TRBV6-1 and TRBJ1-4; D unclear. The CDR3 length is 12 residues. The germline V gene encodes CDR1 MNHNS and CDR2 SASEGT. Between the trimmed V and J ends, which lost 4 bases and 6 bases, there was a span of 6 bases. CDR3 sequence: CASSVNYEKLFF. CDR3 DNA: TGTGCCAGCAGTGTAAATTATGAAAAACTGTTTTTT.

The chain couples TRBV6-5 to TRBJ2-3; 7 nucleotides agree with TRBD2. Per the germline V gene, CDR1 is MNHEY and CDR2 is SVGAGI. V lost 7 bases, J lost 7 bases, and 11 bases stayed unmatched. The CDR3 spans 14 residues. The CDR3 DNA reads TGTGCCAGCACTCCCGGGCTAGCGGACAATACGCAGTATTTT. Encoded protein: CASTPGLADNTQYF.

The V call is TRBV7-8, the J call TRBJ1-1; maybe TRBD1 (6 bases). The germline V gene has CDR1 SGHVS and CDR2 FQNEAQ. Trimming removed 5 bases at V and 0 bases at J, with 10 bases between. This CDR3 has 14 amino acids. The CDR3 nucleotides read TGTGCCAGCAGCGCCGGGACATTGAACACTGAAGCTTTCTTT. This encodes CASSAGTLNTEAFF. Looking up the rest from reference TRBV7-8 and TRBJ1-1 gives the full variable domain: GAGVSQSPRYKVAKRGQDVALRCDPISGHVSLFWYQQALGQGPEFLTYFQNEAQLDKSGLPSDRFFAERPEGSVSTLKIQRTQQEDSAVYLCASSAGTLNTEAFFGQGTRLTVV.

V and J are TRBV11-2 and TRBJ1-2; 9 nucleotides align to TRBD1. This CDR3 is built from 15 residues. V was clipped by 4 bases and J by 3 bases; unmatched bases: 6. Germline V lookup: CDR1 SGHAT, CDR2 FQNNGV. For the CDR3, the DNA is TGTGCCAGCAGCTACCTACAGGGGGCTGACTATGGCTACACCTTC. It yields the protein CASSYLQGADYGYTF.

The CDR3, as DNA: TGTGCCAGCAGCTTAGAGGGTGGGCTGCCCGTTGGGGAGCAGTACTTC. Its translation is CASSLEGGLPVGEQYF. The rearrangement uses TRBV7-2 and TRBJ2-7; D is unresolved. CDR3 length: 16 residues. The V end was cut by 1 base, the J end by 7 bases, with 20 bases between. Germline values: CDR1 SGHTA, CDR2 FQGNSA.

The chain employs TRBV7-9 and TRBJ1-2; TRBD1 is a possible D gene (6 bases). V was pared by 5 bases and J by 8 bases, with 15 bases between. The CDR3 spans 13 residues. Germline CDR1 and CDR2: SEHNR and FQNEAQ (reference sequence). CDR3 region: CASSEQQGYGYTF. CDR3 DNA: TGTGCCAGCAGCGAACAGCAGGGGTACGGCTACACCTTC.

The V and J genes are TRBV18 and TRBJ1-1, with D possibly TRBD1 on 5 matching bases. The V gene lost 0 bases and the J gene lost 3 bases, with 8 bases spanning the gap. The germline CDR1 and CDR2 sequences are KGHSH and LQKENI. This CDR3 contains 14 residues. CDR3 DNA sequence: TGTGCCAGCTCACCACCTGCCAGGGACACTGAAGCTTTCTTT. The encoded protein is CASSPPARDTEAFF.

Concerning this clone itself: This CDR3 is also generated by other DNA sequences in the sample. The genes are TRBV18 and TRBJ2-7; D possibly corresponds to TRBD2 (6 bases). The CDR3 has 13 amino acids. Germline CDR1 is KGHSH and CDR2 is LQKENI. V dropped 6 bases and J dropped 3 bases, with 12 bases sitting between them. CDR3 bases: TGTGCCAGCTCCCCCGTCGGGGGCTACGAGCAGTACTTC. This sequence encodes CASSPVGGYEQYF.

This clone appeared a single time. The chain links TRBV6-5 to TRBJ1-1; 7 bases map to TRBD1. Per the germline V gene, CDR1 is MNHEY and CDR2 is SVGAGI. The CDR3 is made up of 15 amino acids. V trimming: 2 bases; J trimming: 6 bases; junction bases outside the gene matches: 9. The CDR3 sequence: CASSYTTGVRSEAFF. Here the CDR3 DNA reads TGTGCCAGCAGTTACACAACAGGGGTAAGGTCTGAAGCTTTCTTT.

The chain links TRBV2 to TRBJ2-1, with a weak D call TRBD2 (6 bases). The germline V gene encodes CDR1 SNHLY and CDR2 FYNNEI. Trimming removed 8 bases at V and 0 bases at J, with 14 bases between. The CDR3 runs 15 residues. The CDR3 bases are TGTGCCAGCGGCTCGGGACTCAGCTCCTACAATGAGCAGTTCTTC. As protein: CASGSGLSSYNEQFF.

Remarks on this clone: The sample carries other DNA sequences with the same CDR3. The chain couples TRBV2 to TRBJ2-1; D is unresolved. The CDR3 consists of 12 residues. With 2 bases removed from V and 2 bases from J, the gap between germline ends came to 1 base. Germline V gene sequence: CDR1 SNHLY, CDR2 FYNNEI. The CDR3 sequence: CASSEPYNEQFF. The CDR3 nucleotides read TGTGCCAGCAGTGAACCCTACAATGAGCAGTTCTTC.

The chain recombines TRBV29-1 with TRBJ2-1; 7 bases map to TRBD1. CDR1 SQVTM and CDR2 ANQGSEA come from the germline V gene. This CDR3 contains 14 residues. V gave up 6 bases and J gave up 2 bases; unmatched junction bases: 7. CDR3 amino acids: CSVNLQGPYNEQFF. CDR3 nucleotides: TGCAGCGTAAACCTACAGGGGCCCTACAATGAGCAGTTCTTC.

This chain links TRBV10-3 with TRBJ2-7; 9 bases are a match to TRBD1. V shed 6 bases, J shed 2 bases, and the junction held 2 bases outside the gene matches. Germline V gene sequence: CDR1 ENHRY, CDR2 SYGVKD. The CDR3 is 13 residues long. As DNA, the CDR3 is TGTGCCATCAGAGGGACAGGGACCTACGAGCAGTACTTC. Translation gives CAIRGTGTYEQYF.

CDR3 in DNA: TGTGCCAGCAGTCAGGGGACTCCAGCCAAAAACATTCAGTACTTC. This encodes CASSQGTPAKNIQYF. This chain joins TRBV6-5 and TRBJ2-4; D possibly matches TRBD1 or TRBD2 (6 bases each). CDR1 is MNHEY and CDR2 is SVGAGI in the germline V gene. The CDR3 consists of 15 residues. With 5 bases removed from V and 0 bases from J, the gap between germline ends came to 11 bases.

The rearrangement uses TRBV7-2 and TRBJ1-3, with 9 positions matching TRBD1. The ends lost 5 bases at V and 0 bases at J; junction bases unmatched: 5. Germline values: CDR1 SGHTA, CDR2 FQGNSA. The CDR3 length is 16 residues. CDR3 bases: TGTGCCAGCAGCAGGACAGGGGCAAGCTCTGGAAACACCATATATTTT. This sequence encodes CASSRTGASSGNTIYF. Based on the CDR3 plus reference TRBV7-2 and TRBJ1-3, the full variable domain is GAGVSQSPSNKVTEKGKDVELRCDPISGHTALYWYRQSLGQGLEFLIYFQGNSAPDKSGLPSDRFSAERTGGSVSTLTIQRTQQEDSAVYLCASSRTGASSGNTIYFGEGSWLTVV.

The CDR3 sequence: CASSHRDYRNIQYF. DNA of the CDR3: TGTGCCAGCAGTCACAGGGACTACCGTAACATTCAGTACTTC. This chain connects TRBV7-9 to TRBJ2-4; the D gene is possibly TRBD2 (7 bases). V was cut by 6 bases and J by 7 bases, with 16 bases left in between. The CDR3 is 14 amino acids. Germline lookup yields CDR1 SEHNR and CDR2 FQNEAQ (reference sequence).

This chain connects TRBV28 to TRBJ2-7; weak D call: TRBD1 (5 bases). Trimming left V 3 bases short and J 2 bases short, with 14 bases between. The CDR3 spans 15 residues. CDR1 is MDHEN, CDR2 SYDVKM, per germline. DNA of the CDR3: TGTGCCAGCAGTTTGATCAGGGATGGAACCTACGAGCAGTACTTC. Encoded protein: CASSLIRDGTYEQYF.

Written as DNA, the CDR3 is TGTGCCAGCAGTGACCATAGCGGGAGTAACCCCAACGTCCTGACTTTC. Amino acids: CASSDHSGSNPNVLTF. This rearrangement joins TRBV6-4 to TRBJ2-6; 9 positions match TRBD2. In germline, CDR1 is MRHNA, CDR2 SNTAGT. Trimming cost V 2 bases and J 8 bases; bases outside gene matches: 7. The CDR3 length is 16 residues.

This chain connects TRBV29-1 to TRBJ2-2; D may correspond to TRBD1 or TRBD2 (5 bases each). The CDR3 is 15 residues long. CDR1 SQVTM and CDR2 ANQGSEA come from the germline V gene. Written as DNA, the CDR3 is TGCACCGGTTCCGAAACGGGGCTCCCCACCGGGGAGCTGTTTTTT. This sequence encodes CTGSETGLPTGELFF.

The chain joins TRBV6-1 to TRBJ1-2; weak D call: TRBD1 (5 bases). V lost 7 bases and J lost 4, with 16 bases in between. The CDR3 loop spans 14 amino acids. CDR1 MNHNS and CDR2 SASEGT come from the germline V gene. The CDR3 here is CASILPQGSYGYTF. The CDR3 bases are TGTGCCAGCATTTTACCCCAGGGCAGCTATGGCTACACCTTC.

A word on this clone: Other DNA sequences from this sample encode an identical CDR3 as well. This chain joins TRBV10-3 and TRBJ2-5; D might be TRBD1 (6 bases). The CDR3 extends over 11 amino acids. Per germline, CDR1 ENHRY and CDR2 SYGVKD. Trimming shortened V by 6 bases and J by 4 bases, and 6 bases separated the two germline ends. The CDR3 sequence is CAIRGGETQYF. The DNA for the CDR3 is TGTGCCATCAGAGGGGGAGAGACCCAGTACTTC.